The 9 T cell receptor beta chains reported below all come from one sample, sequenced in a study of response to subunit inactivated influenza vaccine. TCRdb recomputed calls from the RT-PCR reads with MiXCR, one row per CDR3 protein. This sample has roughly 650,000 distinct CDR3 sequences, with approximately 14% found just once. The sequences come from PBMCs from blood, collected 14 to 15 days before vaccination. Receptors originate from a man aged 50 to 59 who received an inactivated influenza vaccine.

This chain joins TRBV7-2 and TRBJ2-1, with unresolved D. CDR1 and CDR2 (germline): SGHTA, FQGNSA. The CDR3 runs to 13 residues. V was pared by 4 bases and J by 5 bases, with 9 bases between. This CDR3 reads CASSSMTDNEQFF. The CDR3 nucleotides are TGTGCCAGCAGCTCCATGACGGACAATGAGCAGTTCTTC.

This chain connects TRBV20-1 to TRBJ2-3; 11 nucleotides line up with TRBD2. The CDR3 is 14 amino acids. Germline V CDR1 and CDR2: DFQATT, SNEGSKA (reference sequence). Trimming cost V 5 bases and J 4 bases; bases outside gene matches: 5. CDR3 nucleotide sequence: TGCAGTGCTGAAACTAGCGGGAGCTCAGATACGCAGTATTTT. As protein: CSAETSGSSDTQYF.

V is TRBV2 and J is TRBJ1-2; D not resolved. The CDR3 spans 12 residues. Germline V gene lookup returns CDR1 SNHLY and CDR2 FYNNEI. The germline V and J ends were trimmed by 5 bases and 4 bases, with 8 bases remaining between them. DNA of the CDR3: TGTGCCAGCAGTAGGGATTTCTATGGCTACACCTTC. This encodes CASSRDFYGYTF.

The DNA for the CDR3 is TGCGCCACCTTCAGGACTAGCGGGGGGAGGAGCTCCTACAATGAGCAGTTCTTC. This sequence encodes CATFRTSGGRSSYNEQFF. The rearrangement uses TRBV10-2 and TRBJ2-1; 14 nucleotides line up with TRBD2. V dropped 10 bases and J dropped 0; count of bases not matched to a gene: 11. The CDR3 consists of 18 residues. Looked up from germline, CDR1 is WSHSY and CDR2 is SAAADI.

This clonotype was seen ten or more times. This rearrangement joins TRBV5-1 to TRBJ2-3; unclear D gene. Germline CDR1 and CDR2: SGHRS and YFSETQ. The CDR3 sequence is 14 residues long. V lost 2 bases to trimming and J lost 2 bases, with 9 bases between them. The CDR3 nucleotides read TGCGCCAGCAGCTTTGACCAGGTCACAGATACGCAGTATTTT. It yields the protein CASSFDQVTDTQYF.

This chain joins TRBV28 and TRBJ2-3; 8 positions match TRBD2. The germline CDR1 and CDR2 sequences are MDHEN and SYDVKM. The trim removed 5 bases at V and 4 bases at J, leaving 14 bases unmatched. CDR3 length: 17 amino acids. The CDR3 sequence is CASSGGLSGSLADTQYF. As DNA, the CDR3 is TGTGCCAGCAGTGGCGGGTTGAGCGGGAGTTTAGCAGATACGCAGTATTTT.

This rearrangement joins TRBV5-1 to TRBJ2-3; maybe TRBD2 (6 bases). CDR3 size: 20 residues. Germline V gene lookup returns CDR1 SGHRS and CDR2 YFSETQ. V lost 4 bases and J 0 bases, leaving 27 bases between the germline ends. CDR3 sequence: CASSAIPSELILSSTDTQYF. CDR3 sequence (DNA): TGCGCCAGCAGCGCAATACCTAGCGAGCTCATTCTCTCTAGCACAGATACGCAGTATTTT.

The genes are TRBV11-2 and TRBJ2-2; possibly TRBD1 for D (5 bases). Germline assignment: CDR1 SGHAT and CDR2 FQNNGV. This CDR3 spans 15 amino acids. Deletions cut 4 bases from V and 1 base from J, with 10 bases between. The CDR3 DNA follows: TGTGCCAGCAGCTCCAGGACAAGGAACACCGGGGAGCTGTTTTTT. Its protein product is CASSSRTRNTGELFF.

The CDR3: CASRRQDVGNEQFF. As DNA, the CDR3 is TGCGCCAGCAGGAGGCAGGACGTCGGAAATGAGCAGTTCTTC. The chain uses TRBV5-1 and TRBJ2-1; D is uncertain. Trimming pared 5 bases from V and 7 bases from J, leaving 16 bases between. This CDR3 contains 14 residues. CDR1 and CDR2 from the germline V gene are SGHRS and YFSETQ.